This T cell receptor beta chain was documented in a study of shared clonotypes between healthy human individuals. A note on this clone: Its antigen is still unknown.

The study, taken as a whole, reports: Shared across a handful of donors were 4% to 6% of the naive CD4 clonotypes.

Sequencing used immunoSEQ multiplex PCR; TCRdb keeps in-frame clones, though not all of them. This table holds about 380,000 clones, 90% to 98% found once. Germline CDR1 and CDR2: LNHDA and SQIVND (reference sequence). The V gene lost 0 bases and the J gene lost 0 bases, with 9 bases spanning the gap. The CDR3 has 17 residues. Input material: memory CD8+ T cells sorted from blood. Subset of the sample: CD45RO+ cells pooled with CCR7-negative TemRA cells. The source is a man between 25 and 39 years old in good health. This chain links TRBV19 with TRBJ2-6; D is perhaps TRBD1 (5 bases). The CDR3, as DNA: TGTGCCAGTAGTATAGACAGGGATAGCTCTGGGGCCAACGTCCTGACTTTC. Residues: CASSIDRDSSGANVLTF. Full variable domain (outside the CDR3, taken from reference TRBV19 and TRBJ2-6): DGGITQSPKYLFRKEGQNVTLSCEQNLNHDAMYWYRQDPGQGLRLIYYSQIVNDFQKGDIAEGYSVSREKKESFPLTVTSAQKNPTAFYLCASSIDRDSSGANVLTFGAGSRLTVL.